What follows are 27 T cell receptor beta chains derived from one specimen sequenced in a study of cytomegalovirus exposure and HLA in healthy donors. The PCR used 60 Vbeta and 13 Jbeta primers. Sequencing was performed with immunoSEQ multiplex PCR; in TCRdb, only in-frame clones are kept and a portion is missing. Seen in this sample are fewer than 50,000 clones; the ten most common clones hold more than 8%. The source material was PBMCs. The receptors derive from a male donor in good health and CMV-seronegative.

This chain joins TRBV2 and TRBJ1-2, with D perhaps TRBD1 (5 bases). V lost 0 bases, J lost 8 bases, and 10 bases lay in between. Germline lookup yields CDR1 SNHLY and CDR2 FYNNEI. The CDR3 is 13 residues long. Here the CDR3 DNA reads TGTGCCAGCAGTGAAGCAGGCAGGGTAGGCTACACCTTC. Translating gives CASSEAGRVGYTF.

This sequence joins TRBV9 and TRBJ1-2; D not certain. Germline V gene sequence: CDR1 SGDLS, CDR2 YYNGEE. The CDR3 spans 15 residues. Trimming took 3 bases from V and 4 from J, leaving 16 bases between them. CDR3 amino acids: CASSASLYSLYGYTF. CDR3 bases: TGTGCCAGCAGCGCCAGTCTGTACAGCCTCTATGGCTACACCTTC.

The V gene is TRBV25-1, the J gene TRBJ1-4; tentatively, D is TRBD1 (6 bases). V lost 8 bases to trimming and J lost 10 bases, with 17 bases between them. Germline loops: CDR1 MGHDK, CDR2 SYGVNS. CDR3 size: 13 residues. DNA of the CDR3: TGTGCCAGCCAGGGGCCAGGGGTGGGAAAACTGTTTTTT. Translated: CASQGPGVGKLFF.

The chain employs TRBV7-9 and TRBJ2-7; no firm D call. The CDR3 runs 12 residues. V was pared by 4 bases and J by 6 bases, with 10 bases between. CDR1 is SEHNR, CDR2 FQNEAQ, per germline (reference sequence). The CDR3 sequence: CASSSQALEQYF. CDR3 nucleotides: TGTGCCAGCAGCTCCCAGGCCCTCGAGCAGTACTTC.

This rearrangement joins TRBV7-2 to TRBJ2-7, with D tentatively TRBD2 (6 bases). The germline V gene has CDR1 SGHTA and CDR2 FQGNSA. CDR3 length equals 14 residues. Trimming shortened V by 4 bases and J by 2 bases, and 12 bases separated the two germline ends. Here the CDR3 DNA reads TGTGCCAGCAGCTCCATAGCGGCAACCTACGAGCAGTACTTC. Amino acid sequence: CASSSIAATYEQYF.

The rearrangement uses TRBV5-4 and TRBJ1-5; a possible D gene is TRBD1 (5 bases). CDR3 length: 15 residues. Germline assignment: CDR1 SGHNT and CDR2 YYREEE (reference sequence). V was cut by 0 bases and J by 7 bases, with 14 bases left in between. CDR3 region: CASSLGGSGDQPQHF. For the CDR3, the DNA is TGTGCCAGCAGCTTGGGGGGCTCGGGGGACCAGCCCCAGCATTTT.

The gene calls are TRBV30 and TRBJ2-7; TRBD2 is a possible D gene (5 bases). V lost 2 bases and J 6 bases, leaving 14 bases between the germline ends. The CDR3 has 13 residues. Germline V gives CDR1 GTSNPN, CDR2 SVGIG (reference sequence). This chain's CDR3 is CAWSRTSFFEQYF. The CDR3 bases are TGTGCCTGGAGTAGAACTAGTTTTTTCGAGCAGTACTTC.

The V call is TRBV5-1, the J call TRBJ2-2, with D possibly being TRBD2 (5 bases). Per the germline V gene, CDR1 is SGHRS and CDR2 is YFSETQ. The germline V and J ends were trimmed by 5 bases and 4 bases, with 15 bases remaining between them. The CDR3 loop spans 15 amino acids. In DNA, the CDR3 is TGCGCCAGCAGGTCCACGTGGGCGGGCACCGGGGAGCTGTTTTTT. Translation gives CASRSTWAGTGELFF.

Turning to this clone: Other DNA sequences in this sample translate to the same CDR3. The rearrangement uses TRBV9 and TRBJ1-1; 9 nucleotides align to TRBD1. V lost 3 bases and J lost 1; bases outside the gene matches: 4. This CDR3 region has 15 residues. Germline CDR1 and CDR2: SGDLS and YYNGEE. CDR3 in DNA: TGTGCCAGCAGCGAACTACAGGGGGCGAACACTGAAGCTTTCTTT. It codes for CASSELQGANTEAFF.

The rearrangement joins TRBV14 to TRBJ2-6; 7 nucleotides agree with TRBD1. CDR1 is SGHDN, CDR2 FVKESK, per germline. V lost 0 bases to trimming and J lost 1 base; unmatched junction nucleotides: 6. This CDR3 spans 18 amino acids. The CDR3 loop is CASSQDRGTVSGANVLTF. CDR3 DNA sequence: TGTGCCAGCAGCCAAGACAGGGGGACCGTTTCTGGGGCCAACGTCCTGACTTTC.

The chain is built from TRBV7-6 and TRBJ2-3; D remains ambiguous. The CDR3 is 13 amino acids. CDR1 is SGHVS, CDR2 FNYEAQ, per germline. Trimming stripped 6 bases from V and 5 bases from J, with 12 bases between. DNA for the CDR3: TGTGCCAGCAGTTTGGGCGTTTTAGATACGCAGTATTTT. It yields the protein CASSLGVLDTQYF.

The chain links TRBV18 to TRBJ2-3, with D maybe TRBD2 (6 bases). This CDR3 has 15 residues. V was trimmed by 3 bases and J by 3 bases, leaving 13 bases between them. Germline CDR1 and CDR2: KGHSH and LQKENI. The DNA for the CDR3 is TGTGCCAGCTCACCCTCTTCTAGCGAGACAGATACGCAGTATTTT. This encodes CASSPSSSETDTQYF.

The chain has TRBV5-6 and TRBJ2-7; 10 nucleotides line up with TRBD2. The CDR3 runs to 16 residues. Germline lookup yields CDR1 SGHDT and CDR2 YYEEEE. The V and J ends lost 2 bases and 4 bases, in that order; junction bases with no gene match: 9. The CDR3 sequence is CASSFLAGAMLYEQYF. Here the CDR3 DNA reads TGTGCCAGCAGCTTTCTAGCGGGAGCGATGCTTTACGAGCAGTACTTC.

This rearrangement joins TRBV29-1 to TRBJ1-2, with D tentatively TRBD1 (5 bases). Germline CDR1 and CDR2: SQVTM and ANQGSEA. V was pared by 4 bases and J by 1 base, with 7 bases between. The CDR3 runs to 12 residues. CDR3 amino acids: CSVGTRNYGYTF. DNA for the CDR3: TGCAGCGTTGGGACACGTAACTATGGCTACACCTTC.

The chain joins TRBV11-3 to TRBJ2-1; possible D gene TRBD2, 5 bases. CDR3 length equals 13 residues. Trimming stripped 4 bases from V and 4 bases from J, with 8 bases between. Germline-derived CDR1 and CDR2 are SGHNT and YENEEA. The CDR3 here is CASSSGEYNEQFF. DNA for the CDR3: TGTGCCAGCAGCTCCGGGGAGTACAATGAGCAGTTCTTC.

The V call is TRBV5-1, the J call TRBJ2-5; D not certain. Looked up from germline, CDR1 is SGHRS and CDR2 is YFSETQ. With 3 bases removed from V and 5 bases from J, the gap between germline ends came to 8 bases. The CDR3 totals 12 residues. Here the CDR3 reads CASSSQMETQYF. CDR3 DNA: TGCGCCAGCAGCTCCCAAATGGAGACCCAGTACTTC.

This chain connects TRBV6-1 to TRBJ2-5, with TRBD1 matching over 8 bases. The J call could be wrong; TRBJ2-7 is a better fit for the DNA end. The CDR3 is 14 amino acids. Germline CDR1 and CDR2: MNHNS and SASEGT. The CDR3 spells CASSEGTGFHEQYF. DNA of the CDR3: TGTGCCAGCAGTGAAGGGACAGGGTTCCACGAGCAGTACTTC.

The chain's CDR3 is CASSFGAEGNTIYF. As DNA, the CDR3 is TGTGCCAGCAGCTTTGGGGCGGAAGGAAACACCATATATTTT. V is TRBV5-6 and J is TRBJ1-3; possibly TRBD1 for D (5 bases). The germline V gene has CDR1 SGHDT and CDR2 YYEEEE. Trimming removed 2 bases at V and 4 bases at J, with 10 bases between. The CDR3 has 14 amino acids.

The chain employs TRBV5-1 and TRBJ2-7; D not resolved. Deletions cut 4 bases from V and 3 bases from J, with 8 bases between. This CDR3 is built from 12 residues. Germline V gives CDR1 SGHRS, CDR2 YFSETQ. DNA for the CDR3: TGCGCCAGCAGCATAAACAGCTACGAGCAGTACTTC. Protein: CASSINSYEQYF.

The genes are TRBV7-2 and TRBJ2-7; 9 bases map to TRBD2. Germline V gene data show CDR1 as SGHTA and CDR2 as FQGNSA. There are 17 residues in the CDR3. Unmatched junction bases numbered 12, after V lost 4 bases and J lost 2 bases. CDR3 sequence (DNA): TGTGCCAGCAGCTCATTAATGGAAGCGGGAGGAGCCTACGAGCAGTACTTC. The encoded protein is CASSSLMEAGGAYEQYF.

The chain is built from TRBV18 and TRBJ1-3; D is unresolved. Germline CDR1 reads KGHSH; CDR2 reads LQKENI. V shed 3 bases and J shed 3 bases, with 12 bases lying between them. The CDR3 has 15 residues. CDR3: CASSPVAANGNTIYF. As DNA, the CDR3 is TGTGCCAGCTCACCGGTGGCGGCGAATGGAAACACCATATATTTT.

J is TRBJ1-2 and V is TRBV10-3; TRBD1 aligns across 8 bases. The V gene end was trimmed by 0 bases and the J gene end by 4 bases; junction bases not matched to a gene: 4. This CDR3 has 15 residues. Germline assignment: CDR1 ENHRY and CDR2 SYGVKD. CDR3 sequence (DNA): TGTGCCATCAGTGAGTCTGAACAGGGGGGCTATGGCTACACCTTC. This codes for CAISESEQGGYGYTF.

The CDR3 here is CASSPVGQGLYGANVLTF. CDR3 bases: TGTGCCAGCTCACCCGTGGGACAGGGGTTATATGGGGCCAACGTCCTGACTTTC. The rearrangement joins TRBV18 to TRBJ2-6, with 10 bases fitting TRBD1. This CDR3 region has 18 residues. Trimming cost V 3 bases and J 3 bases; bases outside gene matches: 8. From germline, CDR1 is KGHSH and CDR2 LQKENI.

This chain links TRBV5-1 with TRBJ2-5, with TRBD1 as a possible D gene (6 bases). Gene TRBJ2-7 matches the end of the DNA better, so the J call may be wrong. Germline V gives CDR1 SGHRS, CDR2 YFSETQ. The CDR3 has 14 residues. CDR3 sequence (DNA): TGCGCCAGCAGCATCGGACAGTCTCTCTACGAGCAGTACTTC. As protein: CASSIGQSLYEQYF.

The chain links TRBV4-1 to TRBJ2-5, with 8 bases that match TRBD1. The CDR3 covers 15 residues. CDR1 and CDR2 (germline): MGHRA, YSYEKL. Trimming took 3 bases from V and 5 from J; bases not matched to a gene: 8. CDR3 in DNA: TGCGCCAGCAGCCACCTACCGGGACAGGCGGAGACCCAGTACTTC. This gives the protein CASSHLPGQAETQYF.

V and J are TRBV5-1 and TRBJ2-7; a weak D match, TRBD2 (7 bases). Looked up from germline, CDR1 is SGHRS and CDR2 is YFSETQ. The CDR3 totals 14 residues. Trimming cost V 4 bases and J 2 bases, with 13 bases left between them. CDR3 nucleotides: TGCGCCAGCAGCCCGACGGGGGGCACCTACGAGCAGTACTTC. This gives the protein CASSPTGGTYEQYF.

The rearrangement uses TRBV5-1 and TRBJ1-2; unclear D gene. Trimming removed 2 bases at V and 0 bases at J, with 20 bases between. The CDR3 loop spans 18 amino acids. Germline lookup yields CDR1 SGHRS and CDR2 YFSETQ. As DNA, the CDR3 is TGCGCCAGCAGCTTTCCTGCGTCCGCAGGAATAGCTAACTATGGCTACACCTTC. Translating gives CASSFPASAGIANYGYTF.